Below are 8 T cell receptor beta chains sequenced from a single sample in a study of blood T cell repertoires in COVID-19. Assay used: immunoSEQ multiplex PCR; TCRdb lists only in-frame clones, some missing. The profile shows fewer than 150,000 clones, about 83% of them singletons. The sequencing sample was made of peripheral blood. Receptors were obtained from a human donor in a cohort sampled during active COVID-19.

This clone was seen once. The chain has TRBV2 and TRBJ1-1; tentatively, D is TRBD1 (5 bases). The V gene lost 11 bases and the J gene lost 0 bases, with 19 bases spanning the gap. Germline loops: CDR1 SNHLY, CDR2 FYNNEI. The length of the CDR3 is 15 residues. The chain's CDR3 is CAGRYGGTMNTEAFF. CDR3 coding DNA: TGTGCCGGTAGGTACGGAGGGACCATGAACACTGAAGCTTTCTTT.

The V and J genes are TRBV9 and TRBJ1-1, with 8 bases aligning to TRBD1. J gave up 2 bases and V 4 bases, and 10 bases lay outside the gene matches. The CDR3 totals 16 residues. Germline loops: CDR1 SGDLS, CDR2 YYNGEE. The CDR3 region has the DNA TGTGCCAGCAGCCCCCATCGGACAGGGCTTAACACTGAAGCTTTCTTT. Its protein is CASSPHRTGLNTEAFF.

The chain couples TRBV27 to TRBJ2-2; 9 bases are shared with TRBD1. J was trimmed by 4 bases and V by 7 bases; bases with no gene match: 1. This CDR3 comprises 13 residues. The V gene's germline CDR1 is MNHEY and CDR2 SMNVEV (reference sequence). The CDR3 loop is CASKTGGTGELFF. The CDR3 DNA sequence: TGTGCCAGCAAGACAGGGGGCACCGGGGAGCTGTTTTTT.

This clone appeared a single time. This chain joins TRBV2 and TRBJ2-3; 7 bases fit TRBD2. Germline CDR1 is SNHLY and CDR2 is FYNNEI. The CDR3 is 16 residues long. With V trimmed by 5 bases and J by 0 bases, 8 bases remained unmatched. CDR3 loop: CASSLVGLGSTDTQYF. The DNA of the CDR3 is TGTGCCAGCAGTTTAGTAGGACTAGGGAGCACAGATACGCAGTATTTT.

The chain has TRBV3-1 (or the pseudogene TRBV3-2) and TRBJ2-1; 7 bases are shared with TRBD1. The CDR3 is made up of 15 amino acids. The V gene end was trimmed by 4 bases and the J gene end by 4 bases; junction bases not matched to a gene: 7. Germline V gives CDR1 LGHDT, CDR2 YNNKEL (reference sequence). The CDR3, as DNA: TGTGCCAGCAGCCCGGGACAGTTGATTTACAATGAGCAGTTCTTC. Translation: CASSPGQLIYNEQFF.

The gene calls are TRBV3-1 (or the pseudogene TRBV3-2) and TRBJ1-1; maybe TRBD1 (5 bases). V was cut by 4 bases and J by 6 bases, with 12 bases left in between. The CDR3 covers 13 residues. Germline CDR1 reads LGHDT; CDR2 reads YNNKEL (reference sequence). The CDR3 spells CASSLGTRAEAFF. As DNA, the CDR3 is TGTGCCAGCAGCCTAGGGACTAGGGCTGAAGCTTTCTTT.

The chain carries TRBV4-2 and TRBJ1-4, with 10 positions matching TRBD1. With V trimmed by 7 bases and J by 7 bases, 27 bases remained unmatched. CDR1 and CDR2 from the germline V gene are LGHNA and YNFKEQ. The CDR3 spans 21 residues. Written as DNA, the CDR3 is TGTGCCAGCACCCATGGCGTAGGAATACCGGGACAGGGGTTAGGGAGTGAAAAACTGTTTTTT. This encodes CASTHGVGIPGQGLGSEKLFF.

The gene calls are TRBV9 and TRBJ2-1, with TRBD2 matching over 7 bases. Germline CDR1 and CDR2: SGDLS and YYNGEE. This CDR3 region has 12 residues. J gave up 8 bases and V 10 bases, and 9 bases lay outside the gene matches. CDR3 in amino acids: CAAGGTTDEQFF. Written as DNA, the CDR3 is TGTGCCGCGGGCGGGACTACAGATGAGCAGTTCTTC.